This TCR beta chain is from a study of low-dose radiotherapy and immunotherapy resistance in tumors (dated by TCRdb to the early 2020s). Notes on the research overall: Cohort 1 received 0.5 Gy per fraction every 2 weeks, with a prescribed total PTV dose of 6.5 Gy. For Cohort 2, the dose was 1 Gy per fraction given every two weeks, adding up to 13 Gy in total across 26 weeks. Patients were given nivolumab as a 240 mg flat dose every two weeks and ipilimumab at 1 mg/kg every six weeks, with both drugs delivered intravenously. Intravenous cyclophosphamide at 200 mg/m2 was administered every two weeks, one day ahead of each radiation and immunotherapy administration. Aspirin 300 mg was taken orally once daily by patients for four cycles, starting on cycle 1 day 1. First-strand cDNA was synthesized with Superscript III and a set of TRAV- and TRBV-specific primers, covering both TCRalpha and TCRbeta chains. The trial did not randomize participants into treatment groups. Eight patients were included in the translational analysis: three from the first dose cohort and the first five from the second dose cohort.

This clonotype was observed many times. No antigen is known for it. No clone much larger than this one lies a single base away; base qualities are absent. What this sample's time point label stands for: after trial treatment. The meaning of the sample's treatment or condition label: LDRT plus nivolumab, ipilimumab, low-dose cyclophosphamide and aspirin (RACIN trial). The donors came from RACIN, which was a single-arm phase I dose-escalation trial that paired nivolumab and ipilimumab with aspirin, low-dose cyclophosphamide and low-dose radiotherapy. Patients were eligible if they had advanced solid tumors that were TIL-negative. TCRdb names Illumina HiSeq 2500 as the instrument used. TCRs were amplified with Phusion for 20 to 25 PCR cycles, with a constant-region primer paired with the adapter attached to the V primers. Amplification of the isolated mRNA was done with the MessageAmp II aRNA Amplification Kit, which involved an approximately 16-hour in vitro transcription at 37 degrees C. The Dynabeads mRNA DIRECT Purification Kit was used to isolate mRNA for TCR sequencing. Indexed Illumina adapters were added in a second roughly 25-cycle Phusion PCR, and the resulting products were purified with AMPure XP beads. In the original analysis: Using custom Perl scripts, TCR sequences that encoded the same protein were pooled, out-of-frame sequences were dropped, and the abundance of each clonotype was calculated. The analysis excluded TCR sequences that were supported by just one read. Shannon entropy, Gini index, clonality, richness, and the frequency of TCRs shared between repertoires were included as repertoire metrics. Using fastp at Q25 and MiXCR, TCRdb reprocessed the public reads and kept productive beta chains. Rows are unified per CDR3 protein, each entry keeping the most common DNA and genes. The V and J calls, along with clone size, are taken from TCRdb and not from the paper's own processing. A total of roughly 48,000 distinct CDR3 sequences appear in this sample, around 34% of them only once. Jointly, the top ten make up 7% to 10% of the sample.

This TCR was recovered from a male donor with rectosigmoid adenocarcinoma. Sequencing was performed on PBMCs, taken after low-dose radiotherapy plus immunotherapy.

The sequenced DNA is TGTGCCAGCAGCCCCGGGGGGAGCGGTCGAAAGTTCTTC. Its protein is CASSPGGSGRKFF. The chain links TRBV11-2 with TRBJ2-1; 7 bases in between match TRBD2. V has 5 bases trimmed and J has 14 bases trimmed; junction bases matching no gene number 12. Including the terminal cysteine and phenylalanine, the CDR3 comprises 13 residues. Just the 39-base CDR3 DNA is kept, in frame starting at base 1. For CDR1 and CDR2, the germline V gene lists SGHAT and FQNNGV. With the rest looked up from the reference TRBV11-2 and TRBJ2-1 genes rather than sequenced, the full variable domain is EAGVAQSPRYKIIEKRQSVAFWCNPISGHATLYWYQQILGQGPKLLIQFQNNGVVDDSQLPKDRFSAERLKGVDSTLKIQPAKLEDSAVYLCASSPGGSGRKFFGPGTRLTVL.